The source of this T cell receptor (beta chain) is a study of shared clonotypes between healthy human individuals. The study, taken as a whole, reports: All-four-donor shared clonotypes had higher generation probabilities than non-shared clonotypes did.

Trimming removed 0 bases from V and 4 bases from J, with 9 bases in between. This CDR3 is 14 amino acids long. CDR1 and CDR2 (germline): SEHNR, FQNEAQ (reference sequence). This clone has only one observation. No antigen is known for it. The table came from immunoSEQ multiplex PCR; TCRdb's copy has only in-frame clones and leaves some out. Among roughly 1,000,000 clones listed, around 78% were seen once. This chain joins TRBV7-9 and TRBJ1-2; the D is unclear. This receptor was taken from a man aged 18 to 35 in good health. Some clones in this sample may be carry-over from other donors' samples. Sequencing was done on a sample of memory CD4+ T cells from PBMCs. Stated subset: CD45RA-negative fraction. The CDR3 is CASSLAPLGYGYTF. The CDR3 bases are TGTGCCAGCAGCTTAGCACCTCTCGGCTATGGCTACACCTTC.